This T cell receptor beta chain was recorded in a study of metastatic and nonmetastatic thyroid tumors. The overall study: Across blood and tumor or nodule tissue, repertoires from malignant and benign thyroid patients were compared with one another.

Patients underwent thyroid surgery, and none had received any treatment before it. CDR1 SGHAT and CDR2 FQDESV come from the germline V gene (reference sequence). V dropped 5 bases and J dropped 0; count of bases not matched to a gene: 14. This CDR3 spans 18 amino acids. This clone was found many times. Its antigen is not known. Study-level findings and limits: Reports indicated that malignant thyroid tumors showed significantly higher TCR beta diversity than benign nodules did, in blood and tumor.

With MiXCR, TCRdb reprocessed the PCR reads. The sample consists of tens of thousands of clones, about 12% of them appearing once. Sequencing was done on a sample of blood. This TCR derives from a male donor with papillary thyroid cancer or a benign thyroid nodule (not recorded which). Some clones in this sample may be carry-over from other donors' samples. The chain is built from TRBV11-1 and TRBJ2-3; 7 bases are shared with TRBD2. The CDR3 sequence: CASSPEVQREWSTDTQYF. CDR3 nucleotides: TGTGCCAGCAGCCCAGAGGTCCAGCGGGAATGGAGCACAGATACGCAGTATTTT.